Described below is a single T cell receptor (beta chain) sequence and its context. No antigen is known for it. The record originates from a study of cytomegalovirus exposure and HLA in healthy donors. The study, taken as a whole, reports: In a later analysis, V- and J-gene trimming of beta chains associated with a DCLRE1C missense variant, replicated independently.

In the PCR, 60 Vbeta and 13 Jbeta primers were used. Assay used: immunoSEQ multiplex PCR; TCRdb lists only in-frame clones, some missing. The repertoire holds around 100,000 clones, with roughly 83% as singletons. After removal of 0 bases from V and 5 bases from J, the junction contained 4 bases not matched to a gene. CDR1 is SGHRS and CDR2 is YFSETQ in the germline V gene. The CDR3 is 15 residues long. The chain employs TRBV5-1 and TRBJ2-5, with 10 bases lining up with TRBD1. This receptor was taken from a woman in her late teens or twenties in good health and CMV-seropositive. Sequencing used PBMCs. CDR3 sequence (DNA): TGCGCCAGCAGCTTGGCCGGGACAGGGGCCGAGACCCAGTACTTC. Translated: CASSLAGTGAETQYF.